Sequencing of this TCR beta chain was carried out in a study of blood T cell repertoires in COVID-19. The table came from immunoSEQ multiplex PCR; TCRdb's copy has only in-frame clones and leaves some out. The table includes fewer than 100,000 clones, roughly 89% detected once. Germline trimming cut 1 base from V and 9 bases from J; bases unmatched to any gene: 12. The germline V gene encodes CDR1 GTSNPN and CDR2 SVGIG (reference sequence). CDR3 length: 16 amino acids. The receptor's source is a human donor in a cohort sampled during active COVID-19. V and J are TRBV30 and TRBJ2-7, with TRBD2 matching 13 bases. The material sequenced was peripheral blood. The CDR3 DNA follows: TGTGCCTGGAGTGGCTTAGGGACTAGCGGGATTGCGCGGCAGTACTTC. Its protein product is CAWSGLGTSGIARQYF.